The clone carrying this T cell receptor (beta chain) was recorded only once. In the original workflow: Scientists estimated how many nucleated cells there were by amplifying reference gene primers. Libraries were prepared by immunoSEQ multiplex PCR; TCRdb keeps only in-frame clonotypes and omits some of them. That table is the source of V, J and clone size, and D and trimming were worked out from the DNA. The top ten hold around 3% of the sample, which has more than 350,000 clones, about 90% seen once. The data are from a study of blood T cell repertoires in COVID-19. The CDR3 has 14 amino acids. In germline, CDR1 is GTSNPN, CDR2 SVGIG (reference sequence). Germline trimming cut 7 bases from V and 4 bases from J; bases unmatched to any gene: 10.

The TCR was taken from a woman aged 30 to 39 with COVID-19, enrolled during active disease. The V gene is TRBV30, the J gene TRBJ2-3; TRBD2 aligns across 8 bases. The sequencing input was peripheral blood. CDR3 nucleotides: TGTGCCTCGGGCAGCGGGAGCGGGGCAGATACGCAGTATTTT. Amino acid sequence: CASGSGSGADTQYF. The full variable domain, its missing parts supplied by reference TRBV30 and TRBJ2-3, is SQTIHQWPATLVQPVGSPLSLECTVEGTSNPNLYWYRQAAGRGLQLLFYSVGIGQISSEVPQNLSASRPQDRQFILSSKKLLLSDSGFYLCASGSGSGADTQYFGPGTRLTVL.